The rows below give T cell receptor beta chains drawn from one sample of a study of shared clonotypes between healthy human individuals. Produced via immunoSEQ multiplex PCR; TCRdb's table is partial and in-frame only. The table records some 200,000 clones, just under 95% of them present only once. Source material: naive CD4+ T cells sorted from blood. The receptors originated from a woman aged 25-40 years in good health. Each CDR3 is given with its conserved first and last residue.

V	J	length	CDR3
TRBV5-5	TRBJ2-7	15	CASSPRGGGGYEQYF
TRBV7-9	TRBJ2-7	13	CASSRSPLYEQYF
TRBV10-3	TRBJ1-1	14	CAISESGTTGDAFF
TRBV2	TRBJ1-1	14	CASSELVTGVEAFF
TRBV28	TRBJ2-1	10	CASSTLEQFF
TRBV28	TRBJ2-5	16	CASSQGLAGGSETQYF
TRBV16	TRBJ1-1	14	CASSKSQLNTEAFF
TRBV2	TRBJ2-5	13	CASSEGQGGVQYF
TRBV28	-	13	CASSQEPSYEQYF
TRBV14	TRBJ2-1	15	CASSQDTGWYNEQFF
TRBV5-4	TRBJ2-3	12	CASSLISDTQYF
TRBV5-4	TRBJ2-1	16	CASSRPAGPDDNEQFF
TRBV27	TRBJ2-7	15	CASSLVWGGREEQYF
TRBV5-6	TRBJ2-7	14	CASSLAGSSYEQYF
TRBV28	TRBJ1-2	14	CAARYKTLRYGYTF
TRBV27	TRBJ1-4	14	CASSGQGAGEKLFF
TRBV18	TRBJ2-7	13	CASSPRPPYEQYF
TRBV27	TRBJ2-3	18	CASRYTRLAGTSADTQYF
TRBV6-6	TRBJ1-2	12	CASSPTSGGYTF
TRBV9	TRBJ1-2	14	CASSVARQGNGYTF
TRBV4-1	TRBJ2-6	16	CASSDRKDSGANVLTF
TRBV28	TRBJ2-3	14	CASVDRVWTDTQYF
TRBV28	TRBJ1-2	12	CASSRGGYGYTF
TRBV5-8	TRBJ1-5	17	CASSLESIGISNQPQHF
TRBV7-8	TRBJ1-1	15	CASSLVTGQGTEAFF
TRBV29-1	TRBJ1-2	12	CSVEGGPSGYTF
TRBV28	TRBJ2-4	16	CASSKGAFSAKNIQYF
TRBV7-8	TRBJ1-6	15	CASSSSGIRDSPLHF
TRBV4-1	TRBJ1-5	14	CASSLDSNNQPQHF
TRBV6-5	TRBJ2-2	12	CASSRRTGELFF
TRBV10-2	TRBJ1-1	13	CASRDSVNTEAFF
TRBV10-3	TRBJ2-7	14	CAISESTLTAEQYF
TRBV7-8	TRBJ1-5	16	CASSLARRTGTQPQHF
TRBV11-2	TRBJ2-5	13	CASSPTSGETQYF
TRBV28	TRBJ1-1	14	CASFLGQGASEAFF
TRBV6-5	TRBJ2-1	14	CASSLEPGRFEQFF
TRBV2	TRBJ1-2	12	CASSVRDYGYTF
TRBV27	TRBJ1-2	14	CASSFGDRVNGYTF
TRBV5-1	TRBJ1-4	13	CASSPRGEEKLFF
TRBV19	TRBJ2-1	15	CASSTMHSSYNEQFF
TRBV7-2	TRBJ1-2	16	CASSLSYRGGGYGYTF
TRBV5-1	TRBJ1-1	13	CASSSDGGNEAFF
TRBV28	TRBJ2-5	15	CASREPGQGAQEQYF
TRBV4-2	TRBJ1-2	14	CASSQDRRDYGYTF
TRBV25-1	TRBJ1-1	14	CASSVLDGGTEAFF
TRBV5-1	TRBJ2-7	15	CASSLAAIQAYEQYF
TRBV7-2	-	14	CASSLRQSSYEQYF
TRBV5-5	TRBJ2-7	15	CASSLGQGANHEQYF
TRBV13	TRBJ1-1	14	CASSLSLMNTEAFF
TRBV11-2	-	12	CASSSETYEQYF
TRBV11-2	TRBJ2-7	15	CASSWSSPSSYEQYF
TRBV14	TRBJ1-1	15	CASSQVLGIKTEAFF
TRBV28	TRBJ1-4	15	CASSSTGLRNEKLFF
TRBV28	TRBJ2-3	15	CASTTGTGGGDTQYF
TRBV28	TRBJ2-5	15	CASSHPGLASGEQYF
TRBV11-2	TRBJ1-1	14	CASSPGLMNTEAFF
TRBV29-1	TRBJ2-7	15	CSVEASGSRTYEQYF
TRBV5-1	TRBJ2-7	11	CASASSYEQYF